The 14 T cell receptor beta chains in this list originate from one sample, sequenced in a study of ipilimumab plus nivolumab after autologous stem cell transplantation. Repertoires were generated with immunoSEQ multiplex PCR, while TCRdb's copy carries only in-frame clones and drops some. Here the sample spans over 75,000 clones, more than 80% being singletons. The sample in question was PBMCs, obtained in a trial of ipilimumab plus nivolumab as post-transplant consolidation. The source is a male donor with diffuse large B-cell lymphoma.

This clone has a handful of counts. The chain recombines TRBV20-1 with TRBJ1-1; D is unresolved. Germline assignment: CDR1 DFQATT and CDR2 SNEGSKA (reference sequence). CDR3 length equals 11 residues. Here the CDR3 reads CSLMGDHEAFF. As DNA, the CDR3 is TGCAGCCTCATGGGAGATCACGAAGCTTTCTTT.

The chain employs TRBV5-1 and TRBJ2-3; D is perhaps TRBD1 or TRBD2 (5 bases each). V lost 3 bases and J lost 4, with 12 bases in between. The CDR3 is 14 residues long. Germline V gene data show CDR1 as SGHRS and CDR2 as YFSETQ. The CDR3, as DNA: TGCGCCAGCAGCTCCGGCCGGGACCCAGATACGCAGTATTTT. Translating it yields CASSSGRDPDTQYF. Full variable domain (remainder filled in from reference TRBV5-1 and TRBJ2-3): KAGVTQTPRYLIKTRGQQVTLSCSPISGHRSVSWYQQTPGQGLQFLFEYFSETQRNKGNFPGRFSGRQFSNSRSEMNVSTLELGDSALYLCASSSGRDPDTQYFGPGTRLTVL.

The rearrangement links TRBV2 to TRBJ1-4; 8 bases align to TRBD1. This CDR3 has 15 residues. Germline lookup yields CDR1 SNHLY and CDR2 FYNNEI. Trimming took 2 bases from V and 8 from J; bases not matched to a gene: 7. CDR3 sequence reads: CASSESAGGQEKLFF. CDR3 coding DNA: TGTGCCAGCAGTGAATCGGCAGGGGGCCAAGAAAAACTGTTTTTT.

The chain has TRBV6-5 and TRBJ2-1; TRBD2 agrees at 11 bases. In germline, CDR1 is MNHEY, CDR2 SVGAGI. The CDR3 consists of 13 residues. After removal of 6 bases from V and 7 bases from J, the junction contained 2 bases not matched to a gene. CDR3 in DNA: TGTGCCAGCAGAGCTAGCGGGGGGAATGAGCAGTTCTTC. This gives the protein CASRASGGNEQFF.

The rearrangement uses TRBV11-2 and TRBJ2-2; tentatively, D is TRBD1 (5 bases). The CDR3 runs to 16 residues. CDR1 and CDR2 from the germline V gene are SGHAT and FQNNGV. The V end lost 2 bases, the J end lost 5 bases, and 15 bases lay between the germline ends. CDR3 DNA: TGTGCCAGCAGCTTATTTATACCCAGGGTTACCGGGGAGCTGTTTTTT. Translated, it gives CASSLFIPRVTGELFF.

The rearrangement joins TRBV9 to TRBJ2-1, with D perhaps TRBD1 (6 bases). Germline V CDR1 and CDR2: SGDLS, YYNGEE. V lost 3 bases, J lost 0 bases, and 10 bases lay in between. The CDR3 is 15 residues long. The CDR3 loop reads CASSAQTGSYNEQFF. The CDR3 bases are TGTGCCAGCAGCGCCCAGACAGGCTCCTACAATGAGCAGTTCTTC.

V and J are TRBV5-6 and TRBJ2-4, with 11 positions matching TRBD2. Looked up from germline, CDR1 is SGHDT and CDR2 is YYEEEE. Trimming took 0 bases from V and 1 from J; bases not matched to a gene: 0. The CDR3 consists of 16 residues. In DNA form, the CDR3 reads TGTGCCAGCAGCTTGGCTAGCGGGGGGGCCAAAAACATTCAGTACTTC. This codes for CASSLASGGAKNIQYF.

By sample fraction, this clone is medium-sized. The CDR3 reads CASSLELGGAFF. The CDR3, as DNA: TGCGCCAGCAGCTTGGAGTTGGGGGGAGCTTTCTTT. The V and J genes are TRBV5-1 and TRBJ1-1; possibly TRBD1 for D (5 bases). The CDR3 consists of 12 residues. Germline V gene data show CDR1 as SGHRS and CDR2 as YFSETQ. The V end was cut by 0 bases, the J end by 10 bases, with 10 bases between.

In nucleotides, the CDR3 is TGTGCCAGCAGCTCAGGACAGGGACGAGGGGACACTGAAGCTTTCTTT. Translating it yields CASSSGQGRGDTEAFF. The chain combines TRBV7-9 with TRBJ1-1, with 8 positions matching TRBD1. The V gene end was trimmed by 4 bases and the J gene end by 3 bases; junction bases not matched to a gene: 10. Germline V gene lookup returns CDR1 SEHNR and CDR2 FQNEAQ (reference sequence). CDR3 length: 16 amino acids.

The gene calls are TRBV11-2 and TRBJ1-3, with D hard to call. There are 12 residues in the CDR3. Per the germline V gene, CDR1 is SGHAT and CDR2 is FQNNGV. The V end was cut by 1 base, the J end by 4 bases, with 2 bases between. The CDR3 is CASSLGGNTIYF. The DNA of the CDR3 is TGTGCCAGCAGCTTAGGCGGAAACACCATATATTTT.

The chain uses TRBV5-1 and TRBJ1-2; the D is unclear. V was trimmed by 0 bases and J by 5 bases, leaving 11 bases between them. Germline V CDR1 and CDR2: SGHRS, YFSETQ. The CDR3 loop spans 14 amino acids. The chain's CDR3 is CASSLGRVGYGYTF. The CDR3 DNA reads as TGCGCCAGCAGCTTGGGAAGGGTTGGGTATGGCTACACCTTC.

This chain uses TRBV10-2 with TRBJ2-7, with 7 bases identical to TRBD1. The CDR3 is made up of 15 amino acids. CDR1 is WSHSY, CDR2 SAAADI, per germline. The J segment lost 3 bases and the V segment lost 6 bases, leaving 11 bases of the junction unmatched. The CDR3 spells CASSEPGTAHYEQYF. CDR3 DNA sequence: TGCGCCAGCAGCGAACCCGGGACAGCCCACTACGAGCAGTACTTC.

This sequence joins TRBV7-2 and TRBJ2-1, with 7 nucleotides matching TRBD1. V was clipped by 5 bases and J by 4 bases; unmatched bases: 8. The CDR3 sequence is 15 residues long. Germline CDR1 and CDR2: SGHTA and FQGNSA. The CDR3 sequence is CASSATGTAYNEQFF. The CDR3 bases are TGTGCCAGCAGCGCAACCGGGACAGCATACAATGAGCAGTTCTTC.

The chain recombines TRBV19 with TRBJ2-6, with D unclear. The CDR3 sequence is 13 residues long. Trimming removed 5 bases from V and 1 base from J, with 3 bases in between. Germline CDR1 is LNHDA and CDR2 is SQIVND (reference sequence). This chain's CDR3 is CASSESGANVLTF. The DNA of the CDR3 is TGTGCCAGTAGTGAATCTGGGGCCAACGTCCTGACTTTC. The variable domain in full, completed from reference TRBV19 and TRBJ2-6, reads DGGITQSPKYLFRKEGQNVTLSCEQNLNHDAMYWYRQDPGQGLRLIYYSQIVNDFQKGDIAEGYSVSREKKESFPLTVTSAQKNPTAFYLCASSESGANVLTFGAGSRLTVL.